This TCR beta chain was sequenced in a study of OX40 agonist ivuxolimab in advanced cancers. For the study at large: Age averaged around 58 years (range roughly 23 to 79), and 82.7% were male.

Germline V gene lookup returns CDR1 LNHDA and CDR2 SQIVND (reference sequence). The CDR3 runs 15 residues. V shed 9 bases and J shed 7 bases, with 24 bases lying between them. Details on this clone: The antigen remains undetermined.

Findings and caveats of the study: CD4+ and CD8+ T cells in blood underwent clonal expansion by week 6 at 0.1 to 3.0 mg/kg. Some of the lowest clonal expansion was seen in partial responders at 0.1-3.0 mg/kg.

TCRdb keeps only in-frame clones here, not all; method: immunoSEQ multiplex PCR. The data contain 63,000 or so clones, 84% of them singletons. Material: CD4+ or CD8+ T cells sorted from blood, obtained in a trial of the OX40 agonist ivuxolimab. This sequence joins TRBV19 and TRBJ1-2, with D uncertain. This sequence originates from an adult with an advanced solid tumor such as melanoma, head and neck, liver or kidney cancer. CDR3 loop: CASLTPGTSIGGYTF. The CDR3 DNA reads TGTGCCAGCCTTACCCCGGGAACTAGTATTGGTGGCTACACCTTC.